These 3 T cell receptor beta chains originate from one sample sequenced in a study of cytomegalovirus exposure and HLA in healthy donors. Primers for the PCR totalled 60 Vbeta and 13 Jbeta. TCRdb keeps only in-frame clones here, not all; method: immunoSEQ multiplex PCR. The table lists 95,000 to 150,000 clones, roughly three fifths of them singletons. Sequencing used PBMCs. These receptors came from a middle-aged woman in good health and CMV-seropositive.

Here the CDR3 reads CASSSDRVAEAFF. CDR3 bases: TGTGCCAGCAGTTCAGACAGGGTGGCTGAAGCTTTCTTT. V is TRBV5-4 and J is TRBJ1-1, with 7 bases lining up with TRBD1. CDR1 and CDR2 (germline): SGHNT, YYREEE (reference sequence). The CDR3 totals 13 residues. The trim removed 5 bases at V and 6 bases at J, leaving 7 bases unmatched. The full variable domain, completed using reference TRBV5-4 and TRBJ1-1, is ETGVTQSPTHLIKTRGQQVTLRCSSQSGHNTVSWYQQALGQGPQFIFQYYREEENGRGNFPPRFSGLQFPNYSSELNVNALELDDSALYLCASSSDRVAEAFFGQGTRLTVV.

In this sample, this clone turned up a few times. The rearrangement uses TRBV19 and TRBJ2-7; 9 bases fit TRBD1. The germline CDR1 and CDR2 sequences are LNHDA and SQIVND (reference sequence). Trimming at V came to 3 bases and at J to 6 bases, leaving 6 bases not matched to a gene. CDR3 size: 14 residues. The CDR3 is CASSIPGQGGEQYF. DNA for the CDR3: TGTGCCAGTAGTATCCCGGGACAGGGCGGCGAGCAGTACTTC. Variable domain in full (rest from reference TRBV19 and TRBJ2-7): DGGITQSPKYLFRKEGQNVTLSCEQNLNHDAMYWYRQDPGQGLRLIYYSQIVNDFQKGDIAEGYSVSREKKESFPLTVTSAQKNPTAFYLCASSIPGQGGEQYFGPGTRLTVT.

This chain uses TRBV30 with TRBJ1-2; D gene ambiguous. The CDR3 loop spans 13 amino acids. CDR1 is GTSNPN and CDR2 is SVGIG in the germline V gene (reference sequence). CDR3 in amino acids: CASSRRSNYGYTF. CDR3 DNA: TGTGCAAGTAGCCGGAGATCTAACTATGGCTACACCTTC.